This T cell receptor (beta chain) stems from a study of PD-L1 blockade in urothelial cancer. Study summary: Dosed intravenously at 1,200 mg every 3 weeks, atezolizumab was initiated by patients in the mid-2010s.

Method: immunoSEQ multiplex PCR; TCRdb's copy keeps in-frame clones and lacks some. The table records about 130,000 clones, 86% of them present only once. The time point here: peripheral blood 6 weeks after treatment start. Pretreatment sampling and on-treatment sampling together yielded between 1 and 8 samples for each patient. The material was PBMCs, obtained around atezolizumab (anti-PD-L1) treatment. The receptor's source is a man aged 50-60 years with urothelial cancer.

CDR3 bases: TGTGCCAGCAGCTCGGCGGTAGGGGGTATTCTCAACTATGGCTACACCTTC. This gives the protein CASSSAVGGILNYGYTF. V and J are TRBV7-9 and TRBJ1-2, with D perhaps matching TRBD1 (6 bases). CDR1 and CDR2 (germline): SEHNR, FQNEAQ (reference sequence). CDR3 length equals 17 residues. Between the trimmed V and J ends, which lost 4 bases and 2 bases, there was a span of 20 bases.